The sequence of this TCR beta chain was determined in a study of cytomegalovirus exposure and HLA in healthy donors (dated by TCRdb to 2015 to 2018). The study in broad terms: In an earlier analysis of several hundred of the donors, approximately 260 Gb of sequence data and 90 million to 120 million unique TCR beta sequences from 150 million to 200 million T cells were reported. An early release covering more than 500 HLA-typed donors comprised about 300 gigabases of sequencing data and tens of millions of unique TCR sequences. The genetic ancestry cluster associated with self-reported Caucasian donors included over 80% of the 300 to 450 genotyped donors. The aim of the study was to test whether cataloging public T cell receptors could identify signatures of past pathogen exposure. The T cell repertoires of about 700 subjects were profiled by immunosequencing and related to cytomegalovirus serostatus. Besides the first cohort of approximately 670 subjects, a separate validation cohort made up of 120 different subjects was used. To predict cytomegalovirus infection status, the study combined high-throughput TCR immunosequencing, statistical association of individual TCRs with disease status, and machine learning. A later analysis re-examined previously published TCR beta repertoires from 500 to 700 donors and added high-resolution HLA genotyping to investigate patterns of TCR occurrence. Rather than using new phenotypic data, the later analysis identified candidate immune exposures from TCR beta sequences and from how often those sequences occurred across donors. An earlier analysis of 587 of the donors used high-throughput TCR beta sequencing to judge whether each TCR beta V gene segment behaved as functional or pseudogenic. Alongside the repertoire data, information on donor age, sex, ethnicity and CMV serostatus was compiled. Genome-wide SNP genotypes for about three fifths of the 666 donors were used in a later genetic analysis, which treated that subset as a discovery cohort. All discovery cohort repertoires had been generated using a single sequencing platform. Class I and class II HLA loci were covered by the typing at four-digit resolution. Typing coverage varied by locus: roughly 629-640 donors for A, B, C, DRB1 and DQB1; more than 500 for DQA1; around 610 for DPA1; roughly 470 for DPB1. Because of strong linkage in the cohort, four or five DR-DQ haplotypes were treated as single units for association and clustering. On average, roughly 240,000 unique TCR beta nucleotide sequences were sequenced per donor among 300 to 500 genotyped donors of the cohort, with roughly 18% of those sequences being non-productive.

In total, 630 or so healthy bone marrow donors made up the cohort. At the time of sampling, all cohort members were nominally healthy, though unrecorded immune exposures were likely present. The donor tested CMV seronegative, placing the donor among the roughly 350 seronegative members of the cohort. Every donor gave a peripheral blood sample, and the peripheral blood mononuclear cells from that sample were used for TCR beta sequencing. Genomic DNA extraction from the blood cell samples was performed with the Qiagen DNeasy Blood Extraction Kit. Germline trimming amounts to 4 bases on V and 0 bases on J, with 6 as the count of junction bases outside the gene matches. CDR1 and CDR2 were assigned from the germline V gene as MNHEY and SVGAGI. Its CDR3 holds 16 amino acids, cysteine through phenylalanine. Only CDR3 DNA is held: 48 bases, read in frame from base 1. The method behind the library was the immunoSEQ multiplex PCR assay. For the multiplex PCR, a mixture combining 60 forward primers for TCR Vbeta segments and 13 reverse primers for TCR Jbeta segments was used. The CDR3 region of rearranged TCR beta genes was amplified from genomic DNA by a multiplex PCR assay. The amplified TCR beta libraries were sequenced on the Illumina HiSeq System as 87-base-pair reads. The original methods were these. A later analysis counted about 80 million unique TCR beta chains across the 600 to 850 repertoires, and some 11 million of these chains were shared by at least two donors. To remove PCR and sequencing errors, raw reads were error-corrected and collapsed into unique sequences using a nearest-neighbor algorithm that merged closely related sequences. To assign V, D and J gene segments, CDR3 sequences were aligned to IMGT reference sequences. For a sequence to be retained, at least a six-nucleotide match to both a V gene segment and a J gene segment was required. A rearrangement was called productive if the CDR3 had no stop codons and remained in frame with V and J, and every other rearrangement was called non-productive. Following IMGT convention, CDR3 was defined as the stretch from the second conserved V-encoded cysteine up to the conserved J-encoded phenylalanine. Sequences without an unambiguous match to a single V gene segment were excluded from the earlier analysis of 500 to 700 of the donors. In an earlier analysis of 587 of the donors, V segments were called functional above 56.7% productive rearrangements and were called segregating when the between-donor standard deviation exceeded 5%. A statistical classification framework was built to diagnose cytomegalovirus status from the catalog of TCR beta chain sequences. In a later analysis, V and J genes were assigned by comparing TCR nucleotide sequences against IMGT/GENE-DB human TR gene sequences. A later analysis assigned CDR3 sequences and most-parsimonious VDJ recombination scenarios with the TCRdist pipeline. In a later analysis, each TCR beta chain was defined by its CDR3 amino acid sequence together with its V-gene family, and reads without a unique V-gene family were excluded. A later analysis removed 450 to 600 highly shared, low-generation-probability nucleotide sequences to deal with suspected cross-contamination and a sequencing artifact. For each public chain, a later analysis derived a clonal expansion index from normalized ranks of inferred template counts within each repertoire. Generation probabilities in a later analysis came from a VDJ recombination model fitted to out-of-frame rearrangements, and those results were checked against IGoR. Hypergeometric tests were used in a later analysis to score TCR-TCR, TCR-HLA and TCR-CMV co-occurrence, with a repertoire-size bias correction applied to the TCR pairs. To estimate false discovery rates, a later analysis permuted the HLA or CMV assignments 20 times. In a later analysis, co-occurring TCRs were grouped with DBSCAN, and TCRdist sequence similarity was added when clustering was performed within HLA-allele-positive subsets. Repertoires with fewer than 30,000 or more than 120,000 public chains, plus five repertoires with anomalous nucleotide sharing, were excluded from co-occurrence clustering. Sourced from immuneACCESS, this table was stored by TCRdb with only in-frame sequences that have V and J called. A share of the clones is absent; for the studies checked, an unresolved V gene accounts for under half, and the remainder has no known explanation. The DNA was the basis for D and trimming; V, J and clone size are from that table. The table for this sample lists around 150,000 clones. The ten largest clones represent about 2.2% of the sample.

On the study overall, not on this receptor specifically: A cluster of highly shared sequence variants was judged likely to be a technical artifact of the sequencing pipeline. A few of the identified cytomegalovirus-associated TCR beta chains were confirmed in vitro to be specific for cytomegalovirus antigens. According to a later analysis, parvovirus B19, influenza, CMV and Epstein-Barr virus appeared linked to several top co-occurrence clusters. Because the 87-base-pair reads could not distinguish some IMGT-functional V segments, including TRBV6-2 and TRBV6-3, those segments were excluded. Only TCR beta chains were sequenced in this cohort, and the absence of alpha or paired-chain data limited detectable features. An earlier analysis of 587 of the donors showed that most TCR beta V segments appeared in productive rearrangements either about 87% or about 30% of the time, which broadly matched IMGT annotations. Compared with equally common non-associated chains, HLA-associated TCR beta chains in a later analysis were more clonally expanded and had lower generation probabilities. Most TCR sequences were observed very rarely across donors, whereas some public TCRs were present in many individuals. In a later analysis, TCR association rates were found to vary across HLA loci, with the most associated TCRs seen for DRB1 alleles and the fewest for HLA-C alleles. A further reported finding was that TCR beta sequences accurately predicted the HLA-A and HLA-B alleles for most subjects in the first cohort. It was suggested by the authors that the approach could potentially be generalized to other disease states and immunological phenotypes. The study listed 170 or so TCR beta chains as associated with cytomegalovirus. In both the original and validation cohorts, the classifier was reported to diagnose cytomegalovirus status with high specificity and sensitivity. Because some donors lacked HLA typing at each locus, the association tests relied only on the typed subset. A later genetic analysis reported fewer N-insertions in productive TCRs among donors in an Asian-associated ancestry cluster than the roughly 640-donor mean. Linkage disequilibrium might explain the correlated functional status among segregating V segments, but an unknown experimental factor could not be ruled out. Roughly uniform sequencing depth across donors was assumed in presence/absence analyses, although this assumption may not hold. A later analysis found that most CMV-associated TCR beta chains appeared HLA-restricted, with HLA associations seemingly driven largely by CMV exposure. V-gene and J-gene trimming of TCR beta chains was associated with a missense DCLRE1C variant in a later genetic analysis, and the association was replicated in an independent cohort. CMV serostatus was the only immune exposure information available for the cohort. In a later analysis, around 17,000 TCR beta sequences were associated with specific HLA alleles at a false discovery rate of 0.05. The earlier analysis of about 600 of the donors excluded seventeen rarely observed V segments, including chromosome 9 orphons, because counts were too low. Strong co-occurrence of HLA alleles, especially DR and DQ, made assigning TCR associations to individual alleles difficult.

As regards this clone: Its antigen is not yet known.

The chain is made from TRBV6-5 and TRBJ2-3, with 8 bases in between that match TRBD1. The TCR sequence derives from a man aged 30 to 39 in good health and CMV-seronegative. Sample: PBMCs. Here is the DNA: TGTGCCAGCAGTTGGGGACAGGTCCCTAGCACAGATACGCAGTATTTT. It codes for CASSWGQVPSTDTQYF.